Presented here are 27 T cell receptor beta chains from one specimen sequenced in a study of blood T cells in healthy people across ages. Primed by a sample-barcoded 5' primer and a J-beta primer mix, a second PCR proceeded for about 6 to 12 cycles. TCRdb reprocessed the 5' RACE reads with MiXCR, giving one entry per CDR3 protein. Of 1 million or so distinct CDR3 sequences listed, under 30% are singletons. The same sample was also used in a study of T cells of mothers and their children.

The sequencing input was blood. These receptors all come from a girl aged 2 to 10 in good health.

This chain uses TRBV13 with TRBJ1-4, with D perhaps matching TRBD1 (5 bases). The germline gives CDR1 PRHDT, CDR2 FYEKMQ (reference sequence). V gave up 5 bases and J gave up 5 bases, with 12 bases separating them. This CDR3 spans 14 amino acids. CDR3 coding DNA: TGTGCCAGCAGCGAGCGACAGCTAAATGAAAAACTGTTTTTT. Translated, it gives CASSERQLNEKLFF.

V usage is TRBV13 and J usage is TRBJ2-3; TRBD1 is a possible D gene (6 bases). Germline lookup yields CDR1 PRHDT and CDR2 FYEKMQ (reference sequence). There are 18 residues in the CDR3. The V end lost 1 base, the J end lost 2 bases, and 19 bases lay between the germline ends. The CDR3 DNA reads TGTGCCAGCAGCTTAGTCCAGGGGCCACCCTCTTACACAGATACGCAGTATTTT. Protein sequence: CASSLVQGPPSYTDTQYF.

This clonotype was detected a few times. This chain links TRBV7-3 with TRBJ2-1; 7 bases agree with TRBD1. CDR1 is SGHTA and CDR2 is FQGTGA in the germline V gene. J lost 9 bases, V lost 5 bases, and 10 bases had no gene match. This CDR3 region has 14 residues. CDR3 nucleotide sequence: TGTGCCAGCAGCCCGCCCGACAGGGAAAGTGAGCAGTTCTTC. Its translation: CASSPPDRESEQFF.

This clonotype was counted only a few times. The CDR3 DNA is TGTGCCAGCAGCCTTGACATGGAAACTGGCTACACCTTC. Translated, it gives CASSLDMETGYTF. The chain couples TRBV5-5 to TRBJ1-2; D remains ambiguous. From germline, CDR1 is SGHKS and CDR2 YYEKEE (reference sequence). CDR3 length equals 13 residues. The V and J ends lost 4 bases and 7 bases respectively, with 14 bases between them.

The chain is built from TRBV7-2 and TRBJ1-2; tentative D call: TRBD1 (5 bases). Germline lookup yields CDR1 SGHTA and CDR2 FQGNSA. This CDR3 spans 14 amino acids. V was cut by 5 bases and J by 7 bases, with 17 bases left in between. For the CDR3, the DNA is TGTGCCAGCAGCCAGTCGGGGCCGCTAAGTGGCTACACCTTC. This encodes CASSQSGPLSGYTF.

The J gene is TRBJ2-7, the V gene TRBV18; D might be TRBD1 or TRBD2, each matching 5 bases. V lost 3 bases to trimming and J lost 0 bases, with 15 bases between them. From germline, CDR1 is KGHSH and CDR2 LQKENI. The CDR3 has 16 amino acids. CDR3 nucleotides: TGTGCCAGCTCACCCGGGGCCAGGATGAGCTCCTACGAGCAGTACTTC. Encoded protein: CASSPGARMSSYEQYF.

This clonotype was detected a few times. This chain links TRBV6-5 with TRBJ1-2; 9 nucleotides agree with TRBD1. The length of the CDR3 is 13 residues. The germline V gene encodes CDR1 MNHEY and CDR2 SVGAGI. Trimming removed 6 bases from V and 3 bases from J; junction bases left unmatched: 2. CDR3 in DNA: TGTGCCAGCAGAGGGACAGGGCACTATGGCTACACCTTC. This encodes CASRGTGHYGYTF.

The CDR3 DNA follows: TGTGCCAGCAGGAGACTAGCGGGAGCGGGCGAGACCCAGTACTTC. Its translation is CASRRLAGAGETQYF. The rearrangement links TRBV6-5 to TRBJ2-7; 12 bases are a match to TRBD2. The better agreement between TRBJ2-5 and the DNA end casts doubt on the J call. Germline V CDR1 and CDR2: MNHEY, SVGAGI. CDR3 length: 15 residues.

The chain combines TRBV25-1 with TRBJ2-7; TRBD1 matches at 12 bases. Germline CDR1 MGHDK, CDR2 SYGVNS. The CDR3 spans 18 residues. The trim removed 0 bases at V and 6 bases at J, leaving 12 bases unmatched. The CDR3 loop reads CASSEYFETGQGAFEQYF. The CDR3 DNA sequence: TGTGCCAGCAGTGAATATTTTGAGACGGGACAGGGGGCTTTCGAGCAGTACTTC.

This clonotype was recorded a few times. The V and J genes are TRBV9 and TRBJ1-6; D unresolved. CDR3 size: 17 residues. Germline V gene data show CDR1 as SGDLS and CDR2 as YYNGEE. V was trimmed by 0 bases and J by 0 bases, leaving 10 bases between them. The CDR3 here is CASSVGNDGSYNSPLHF. Written as DNA, the CDR3 is TGTGCCAGCAGCGTAGGAAATGATGGCTCCTATAATTCACCCCTCCACTTT. Looking up the rest from reference TRBV9 and TRBJ1-6 gives the full variable domain: DSGVTQTPKHLITATGQRVTLRCSPRSGDLSVYWYQQSLDQGLQFLIQYYNGEERAKGNILERFSAQQFPDLHSELNLSSLELGDSALYFCASSVGNDGSYNSPLHFGNGTRLTVT.

This clonotype was counted only a few times. This chain uses TRBV7-9 with TRBJ1-1, with 10 bases fitting TRBD1. V was pared by 7 bases and J by 5 bases, with 4 bases of the junction left unmatched. The V gene's germline CDR1 is SEHNR and CDR2 FQNEAQ (reference sequence). The CDR3 loop spans 13 amino acids. The CDR3 here is CASKTGGGTEAFF. The DNA of the CDR3 is TGTGCCAGCAAGACAGGGGGCGGAACTGAAGCTTTCTTT. The variable domain in full, completed from reference TRBV7-9 and TRBJ1-1, reads DTGVSQNPRHKITKRGQNVTFRCDPISEHNRLYWYRQTLGQGPEFLTYFQNEAQLEKSRLLSDRFSAERPKGSFSTLEIQRTEQGDSAMYLCASKTGGGTEAFFGQGTRLTVV.

Only a few counts were recorded for this clonotype. V usage is TRBV20-1 and J usage is TRBJ2-5; 10 positions agree with TRBD2. The junction had 8 bases not matched to a gene; V was cut back by 0 bases and J by 4 bases. The CDR3 is 16 residues long. The germline V gene has CDR1 DFQATT and CDR2 SNEGSKA (reference sequence). CDR3 protein: CSARDWASGGPETQYF. DNA for the CDR3: TGCAGTGCTAGAGACTGGGCTAGCGGGGGACCAGAGACCCAGTACTTC.

The chain combines TRBV11-2 with TRBJ2-6, with D maybe TRBD1 (6 bases). V lost 1 base and J 0 bases, leaving 13 bases between the germline ends. The CDR3 has 18 residues. Germline CDR1 SGHAT, CDR2 FQNNGV. CDR3 amino acids: CASSLGAGTTSGANVLTF. The CDR3 DNA sequence: TGTGCCAGCAGCTTAGGCGCCGGGACAACCTCTGGGGCCAACGTCCTGACTTTC.

In DNA, the CDR3 is TGTGCCAGCAGTATTGCAGGAATAGAGACCCAGTACTTC. Encoded protein: CASSIAGIETQYF. The chain joins TRBV6-1 to TRBJ2-5, with no clear D. The CDR3 has 13 residues. The V gene's germline CDR1 is MNHNS and CDR2 SASEGT. Trimming cost V 5 bases and J 4 bases, with 11 bases left between them.

The chain joins TRBV29-1 to TRBJ2-3; D may correspond to TRBD1 or TRBD2 (7 bases each). The CDR3 runs to 15 residues. V was trimmed by 7 bases and J by 5 bases, leaving 22 bases between them. Germline V gene sequence: CDR1 SQVTM, CDR2 ANQGSEA. DNA for the CDR3: TGCAGCGGAGACGGAACAGGGGAGGGAGGAGATACGCAGTATTTT. It encodes CSGDGTGEGGDTQYF.

In its sample, this clonotype was seen a few times. V usage is TRBV20-1 and J usage is TRBJ1-3, with D hard to call. Trimming cost V 1 base and J 1 base, with 5 bases left between them. CDR1 is DFQATT, CDR2 SNEGSKA, per germline (reference sequence). This CDR3 has 13 amino acids. The CDR3 protein is CSARGGSGNTIYF. In nucleotides, the CDR3 is TGCAGTGCTAGAGGAGGATCTGGAAACACCATATATTTT.

This clonotype appeared a few times. A much larger clone lies one base from this, so it may be a read error. The V call is TRBV29-1, the J call TRBJ2-5; D possibly corresponds to TRBD1 (6 bases). The assigned J gene may be wrong: the sequence end matches TRBJ2-1 better. This CDR3 has 10 residues. CDR1 and CDR2 from the germline V gene are SQVTM and ANQGSEA. CDR3 residues: CSGYQGEQFF. The CDR3 nucleotides read TGCAGCGGTTATCAGGGGGAGCAGTTCTTC.

J is TRBJ2-7 and V is TRBV7-9; D possibly corresponds to TRBD1 (6 bases). With 3 bases removed from V and 3 bases from J, the gap between germline ends came to 12 bases. Germline V gene data show CDR1 as SEHNR and CDR2 as FQNEAQ (reference sequence). This CDR3 has 14 residues. In DNA form, the CDR3 reads TGTGCCAGCAGCTTGGGGACACCCAACTACGAGCAGTACTTC. Encoded protein: CASSLGTPNYEQYF.

This clonotype showed up just a few times. J is TRBJ2-7 and V is TRBV20-1; no clear D gene. CDR1 and CDR2 (germline): DFQATT, SNEGSKA (reference sequence). This CDR3 is built from 13 residues. The V gene lost 2 bases and the J gene lost 1 base, with 9 bases spanning the gap. The CDR3, as DNA: TGCAGTGCTAGACCCTGGGCTTCCTACGAGCAGTACTTC. Translated, it gives CSARPWASYEQYF.

The chain carries TRBV29-1 and TRBJ2-5; D may be TRBD2 (6 bases). Judging by the DNA end, TRBJ2-7 fits better; the J call may be wrong. This CDR3 region has 11 residues. Germline V gene data show CDR1 as SQVTM and CDR2 as ANQGSEA. Here the CDR3 DNA reads TGCAGCGTTGGGGAGGACTACGAGCAGTACTTC. It yields the protein CSVGEDYEQYF.

The table lists this clonotype with a few counts. J is TRBJ2-1 and V is TRBV24-1; D tentatively fits TRBD1 or TRBD2 (5 bases each). TRBJ2-5 explains the end of the DNA better; the J call may be wrong. Germline CDR1 reads KGHDR; CDR2 reads SFDVKD. This CDR3 is built from 15 residues. The DNA for the CDR3 is TGTGCCACCAGTGACCCCCGGGGCCCGGGAGAGACCCAGTACTTC. It codes for CATSDPRGPGETQYF.

The rearrangement links TRBV6-5 to TRBJ2-7; 7 bases fit TRBD1. Germline values: CDR1 MNHEY, CDR2 SVGAGI. Trimming removed 6 bases from V and 2 bases from J; junction bases left unmatched: 10. The CDR3 consists of 15 residues. Here the CDR3 reads CASSARRTGAYEQYF. In nucleotides, the CDR3 is TGTGCCAGCAGCGCCAGGAGAACAGGGGCCTACGAGCAGTACTTC.

This clonotype occurred a few times. J is TRBJ2-3 and V is TRBV6-5; D unresolved. The CDR3 length is 15 residues. Per germline, CDR1 MNHEY and CDR2 SVGAGI. V was shortened by 4 bases and J by 4 bases, with 15 bases between the two germline ends. CDR3 nucleotides: TGTGCCAGCAGTTTTCAGATTACTACTCCAGATACGCAGTATTTT. This gives the protein CASSFQITTPDTQYF.

The chain has TRBV6-4 and TRBJ1-2, with D possibly matching TRBD1 (5 bases). CDR1 and CDR2 (germline): MRHNA, SNTAGT. This CDR3 region has 13 residues. Trimming took 0 bases from V and 8 from J, leaving 10 bases between them. The CDR3 protein is CASSDSFGGGYTF. CDR3 in DNA: TGTGCCAGCAGTGACTCGTTCGGGGGAGGCTACACCTTC.

The chain has TRBV5-1 and TRBJ2-3; TRBD2 agrees at 12 bases. The CDR3 runs to 17 residues. Trimming took 1 base from V and 5 from J; bases not matched to a gene: 8. Germline CDR1 SGHRS, CDR2 YFSETQ. The CDR3 sequence: CASSLLTSGRDLDTQYF. CDR3 nucleotides: TGCGCCAGCAGCTTGCTGACTAGCGGGAGAGATCTAGATACGCAGTATTTT.

CDR3 protein: CASSPQGQTNEKLFF. In DNA form, the CDR3 reads TGTGCCAGCAGTCCACAGGGTCAGACTAATGAAAAACTGTTTTTT. The chain employs TRBV6-6 and TRBJ1-4, with a tentative D call TRBD1 (6 bases). Germline-derived CDR1 and CDR2 are MNHNY and SVGAGI (reference sequence). The CDR3 covers 15 residues. Trimming removed 5 bases at V and 2 bases at J, with 12 bases between.

The V and J genes are TRBV6-6 and TRBJ2-5, with D unresolved. CDR1 and CDR2 (germline): MNHNY, SVGAGI (reference sequence). The CDR3 has 13 amino acids. Trimming removed 5 bases from V and 5 bases from J, with 12 bases in between. CDR3 sequence (DNA): TGTGCCAGCAGTCTCCTGCAAAGGGAGACCCAGTACTTC. Its translation: CASSLLQRETQYF.